The 27 T cell receptor beta chains below all came from one sample that was sequenced in a study of Graves' ophthalmopathy and Graves' hyperthyroidism. RNA transcripts were the template, and TCR beta CDR3 regions were amplified from them. First-round RT-PCR used HTBI primers; second-round multiplex PCR followed. One entry per CDR3 protein, called by TCRdb with MiXCR from the multiplex PCR reads. There are roughly 300,000 distinct CDR3 sequences in the sample; roughly 15% occur only once, and 12% lies in the top ten. The sample consisted of peripheral blood. The receptors were gathered from an adult man with Graves' ophthalmopathy.

There are many counts of this clonotype. The chain couples TRBV6-2 or TRBV6-3 to TRBJ2-7, with D possibly being TRBD1 (6 bases). The CDR3 sequence is 13 residues long. Germline V gene lookup returns CDR1 MNHEY and CDR2 SVGEGT. Trimming removed 8 bases from V and 5 bases from J, with 16 bases in between. Here the CDR3 DNA reads TGTGCCAGCCGCAAAGATAACAGGGACGAGCAGTACTTC. Translated, it gives CASRKDNRDEQYF.

This clonotype was seen at least ten times. V gene TRBV7-9 combines with J gene TRBJ2-2; 7 nucleotides agree with TRBD2. The trim removed 4 bases at V and 2 bases at J, leaving 4 bases unmatched. CDR3 length: 15 amino acids. Germline values: CDR1 SEHNR, CDR2 FQNEAQ (reference sequence). CDR3 residues: CASSWSGENTGELFF. Written as DNA, the CDR3 is TGTGCCAGCAGCTGGAGCGGGGAAAACACCGGGGAGCTGTTTTTT.

This clonotype was counted at least ten times. The CDR3 is CASSMPGQGVSQPQHF. In DNA form, the CDR3 reads TGTGCCAGCAGTATGCCGGGACAGGGGGTTTCTCAGCCCCAGCATTTT. V and J are TRBV12-3 or TRBV12-4 and TRBJ1-5, with 11 bases aligning to TRBD1. V lost 5 bases to trimming and J lost 6 bases; unmatched junction nucleotides: 9. The CDR3 totals 16 residues.

This clonotype has at least ten counts. CDR3 nucleotide sequence: TGTGCCAGCAGTTACTCTCCAGGGGGCTGGAGCAATCAGCCCCAGCATTTT. This encodes CASSYSPGGWSNQPQHF. The genes are TRBV6-5 and TRBJ1-5; 8 positions match TRBD1. The V and J ends lost 0 bases and 1 base, in that order; junction bases with no gene match: 5. This CDR3 is 17 amino acids long. CDR1 is MNHEY, CDR2 SVGAGI, per germline.

The V call is TRBV14, the J call TRBJ1-1; maybe TRBD1 (5 bases). The ends were cut back, 3 bases at V and 1 base at J, with 12 bases in the middle. Germline lookup yields CDR1 SGHDN and CDR2 FVKESK. The CDR3 has 15 amino acids. CDR3 sequence (DNA): TGTGCCAGCAGCCAGGCCGGGACTTCGAACACTGAAGCTTTCTTT. It encodes CASSQAGTSNTEAFF.

This clonotype was detected many times. V and J are TRBV5-1 and TRBJ2-5; 7 bases map to TRBD2. Germline V lookup: CDR1 SGHRS, CDR2 YFSETQ. The CDR3 consists of 17 residues. V was clipped by 4 bases and J by 4 bases; unmatched bases: 16. CDR3 DNA: TGCGCCAGCAGCGCTTGGATATCGGGCGGGGGTCGAGAGACCCAGTACTTC. Protein product: CASSAWISGGGRETQYF.

This chain uses TRBV7-2 with TRBJ2-7, with TRBD2 identical over 9 bases. V lost 1 base and J lost 5; bases outside the gene matches: 6. The CDR3 is 15 amino acids. Germline CDR1 and CDR2: SGHTA and FQGNSA. CDR3 nucleotides: TGTGCCAGCAGCTTAGGGGGCGGGGGGGCAGACGAGCAGTACTTC. It encodes CASSLGGGGADEQYF.

The gene calls are TRBV15 and TRBJ1-1, with 7 bases identical to TRBD1. J gave up 7 bases and V 4 bases, and 6 bases lay outside the gene matches. CDR3 length equals 13 residues. CDR1 is LNHNV, CDR2 YYDKDF, per germline (reference sequence). Written as DNA, the CDR3 is TGTGCCACCAGCACCAGGACAGGAGTTGAAGCTTTCTTT. It codes for CATSTRTGVEAFF.

Many counts were recorded for this clonotype. J is TRBJ1-1 and V is TRBV5-1, with 7 nucleotides matching TRBD1. J lost 6 bases, V lost 0 bases, and 8 bases had no gene match. The CDR3 loop spans 15 amino acids. Germline assignment: CDR1 SGHRS and CDR2 YFSETQ. This CDR3 is CASSLGGTAVAEAFF. Written as DNA, the CDR3 is TGCGCCAGCAGCTTGGGAGGGACAGCAGTTGCTGAAGCTTTCTTT.

CDR3 protein: CASSLEGQTYGYTF. The CDR3 DNA follows: TGCGCCAGCAGCTTGGAAGGACAGACGTATGGCTACACCTTC. This chain joins TRBV5-1 and TRBJ1-2; possibly TRBD1 for D (6 bases). The CDR3 is made up of 14 amino acids. Trimming removed 0 bases from V and 5 bases from J, with 11 bases in between. CDR1 SGHRS and CDR2 YFSETQ come from the germline V gene. Full variable domain (outside the CDR3, taken from reference TRBV5-1 and TRBJ1-2): KAGVTQTPRYLIKTRGQQVTLSCSPISGHRSVSWYQQTPGQGLQFLFEYFSETQRNKGNFPGRFSGRQFSNSRSEMNVSTLELGDSALYLCASSLEGQTYGYTFGSGTRLTVV.

This clonotype was seen repeatedly, ten times or more. The chain uses TRBV2 and TRBJ2-7; TRBD1 matches at 10 bases. J gave up 7 bases and V 4 bases, and 7 bases lay outside the gene matches. Germline lookup yields CDR1 SNHLY and CDR2 FYNNEI. This CDR3 has 14 residues. The CDR3 bases are TGTGCCAGCAGTGCCGACAGGGGGCCAAGGGAGCAGTACTTC. It codes for CASSADRGPREQYF.

This clonotype was detected only a few times. The V gene is TRBV18, the J gene TRBJ1-5, with D possibly TRBD1 on 6 matching bases. This CDR3 spans 15 amino acids. Germline CDR1 and CDR2: KGHSH and LQKENI. Deletions cut 6 bases from V and 2 bases from J, with 14 bases between. DNA for the CDR3: TGTGCCAGCTCGGAACAGGGTGGAGGCAATCAGCCCCAGCATTTT. This translates into CASSEQGGGNQPQHF.

This clonotype was detected ten times or more. V is TRBV6-5 and J is TRBJ1-3; no definite D call. There are 17 residues in the CDR3. The V and J ends lost 4 bases and 1 base respectively, with 17 bases between them. Germline CDR1 MNHEY, CDR2 SVGAGI. CDR3 sequence reads: CASSSKHGWGSGNTIYF. The CDR3 DNA reads TGTGCCAGCAGTTCGAAACACGGTTGGGGATCTGGAAACACCATATATTTT.

This clonotype was found many times. The rearrangement uses TRBV6-1 and TRBJ2-7, with TRBD2 matching over 7 bases. V gave up 6 bases and J gave up 2 bases; unmatched junction bases: 13. The CDR3 has 16 amino acids. Germline lookup yields CDR1 MNHNS and CDR2 SASEGT. The CDR3 sequence is CASSPTSERKTYEQYF. The CDR3 nucleotides are TGTGCCAGCAGCCCAACTAGCGAGAGGAAGACCTACGAGCAGTACTTC.

A note on this clonotype: A much larger clone sits a single nucleotide away, making a read error possible. The chain has TRBV29-1 and TRBJ2-2; TRBD1 matches at 7 bases. Germline loops: CDR1 SQVTM, CDR2 ANQGSEA. V lost 6 bases and J lost 4; bases outside the gene matches: 8. The CDR3 sequence is 14 residues long. CDR3 loop: CSVRGQYTTGELFF. The CDR3, as DNA: TGCAGCGTCCGGGGACAGTATACCACCGGGGAGCTGTTTTTT.

This clonotype showed up many times. The chain combines TRBV4-2 with TRBJ1-1, with 8 bases that match TRBD1. CDR3 size: 15 residues. Germline V CDR1 and CDR2: LGHNA, YNFKEQ. The trim removed 1 base at V and 1 base at J, leaving 2 bases unmatched. The CDR3 here is CASSQADRGNTEAFF. CDR3 in DNA: TGTGCCAGCAGCCAAGCAGACAGGGGGAACACTGAAGCTTTCTTT.

This clonotype was seen at least ten times. The V gene is TRBV14, the J gene TRBJ2-5; 8 bases fit TRBD2. The CDR3 has 17 amino acids. Looked up from germline, CDR1 is SGHDN and CDR2 is FVKESK. After removal of 4 bases from V and 1 base from J, the junction contained 11 bases not matched to a gene. The CDR3 loop reads CASSRNSGGTLQETQYF. CDR3 DNA: TGTGCCAGCAGCCGGAACAGCGGGGGCACTCTCCAAGAGACCCAGTACTTC.

This clonotype was picked up many times. A read error may account for a junction end that differs from germline. CDR3 nucleotides: TGTGCCAGCAGTATAGGCGGGAGCAATCAGCCCCAGCATTTT. Protein: CASSIGGSNQPQHF. This chain connects TRBV19 to TRBJ1-5; unclear D gene. Germline CDR1 and CDR2: LNHDA and SQIVND (reference sequence). The CDR3 loop spans 14 amino acids.

This clonotype was detected many times. This chain links TRBV2 with TRBJ2-7; 9 positions match TRBD2. From germline, CDR1 is SNHLY and CDR2 FYNNEI. V was clipped by 2 bases and J by 2 bases; unmatched bases: 10. The CDR3 has 17 amino acids. CDR3 residues: CASSEFPGLAGAYEQYF. CDR3 in DNA: TGTGCCAGCAGTGAATTCCCCGGTTTAGCGGGAGCCTACGAGCAGTACTTC.

This clonotype was counted at least ten times. V is TRBV5-1 and J is TRBJ2-2; no clear D gene. This CDR3 is 16 amino acids long. Trimming shortened V by 0 bases and J by 0 bases, and 9 bases separated the two germline ends. Germline CDR1 is SGHRS and CDR2 is YFSETQ. The DNA for the CDR3 is TGCGCCAGCAGCTTGGTGGCAGGCCCGAACACCGGGGAGCTGTTTTTT. Translation: CASSLVAGPNTGELFF.

This clonotype was recorded at least ten times. The J gene is TRBJ2-5, the V gene TRBV11-2, with D possibly being TRBD1 (6 bases). This CDR3 spans 15 amino acids. CDR1 is SGHAT and CDR2 is FQNNGV in the germline V gene. The ends were cut back, 4 bases at V and 3 bases at J, with 15 bases in the middle. The CDR3 is CASSWTAFLEETQYF. The CDR3 DNA is TGTGCCAGCAGCTGGACAGCTTTTTTAGAAGAGACCCAGTACTTC.

This clonotype showed up many times. The chain carries TRBV29-1 and TRBJ1-1; 7 nucleotides align to TRBD1. V lost 7 bases and J lost 1; bases outside the gene matches: 3. In germline, CDR1 is SQVTM, CDR2 ANQGSEA. The CDR3 runs 12 residues. This CDR3 is CSAGTANTEAFF. The CDR3, as DNA: TGCAGCGCTGGGACAGCGAACACTGAAGCTTTCTTT.

Many counts were recorded for this clonotype. This sequence joins TRBV3-1 and TRBJ2-7, with D hard to call. The CDR3 covers 13 residues. With 1 base removed from V and 5 bases from J, the gap between germline ends came to 9 bases. Germline-derived CDR1 and CDR2 are LGHDT and YNNKEL (reference sequence). In DNA, the CDR3 is TGTGCCAGCAGCCAAGTAAAAACCGACGAGCAGTACTTC. Protein sequence: CASSQVKTDEQYF.

This clonotype appeared many times. The chain recombines TRBV27 with TRBJ1-2; weak D call: TRBD1 (5 bases). Germline-derived CDR1 and CDR2 are MNHEY and SMNVEV (reference sequence). The CDR3 has 13 residues. Trimming took 6 bases from V and 7 from J, leaving 15 bases between them. CDR3 in DNA: TGTGCCAGCAGCCAGGGTTGGTCGGCTGGCTACACCTTC. It encodes CASSQGWSAGYTF.

This clonotype has at least ten counts. This chain links TRBV20-1 with TRBJ2-5; TRBD2 is a possible D gene (5 bases). V dropped 5 bases and J dropped 5 bases, with 12 bases sitting between them. Germline loops: CDR1 DFQATT, CDR2 SNEGSKA (reference sequence). CDR3 length: 12 residues. CDR3 DNA sequence: TGCAGTGCTGGAAGGGAGCCGGAGACCCAGTACTTC. Amino acids: CSAGREPETQYF.

This clonotype was detected a few times. This sequence joins TRBV12-3 or TRBV12-4 and TRBJ2-7; 7 bases agree with TRBD2. The V gene end was trimmed by 6 bases and the J gene end by 1 base; junction bases not matched to a gene: 9. The CDR3 runs 15 residues. In DNA form, the CDR3 reads TGTGCCAGCAGGGAGCGGGGAGGTCCTTCCTACGAGCAGTACTTC. Protein product: CASRERGGPSYEQYF.

A few counts support this clonotype. One end of the junction does not line up with germline, which may come from a read error. The chain is built from TRBV5-5 and TRBJ2-2, with 11 bases identical to TRBD2. In germline, CDR1 is SGHKS, CDR2 YYEKEE (reference sequence). This CDR3 is built from 15 residues. CDR3 region: CVSLGTSGNTGELFF. CDR3 DNA sequence: TGTGTCAGCTTAGGGACTAGCGGGAACACCGGGGAGCTGTTTTTT.